Included here is one T cell receptor (beta chain) sequence, with context. Antigen: not known. The sample belongs to a study of shared clonotypes between healthy human individuals. Across the study: Donors had three CD4 naive, three CD4 memory, two CD8 naive and one CD8 memory plate apiece.

Naive CD4+ cells were CD45RA-selected; the remaining cells were memory. Points from the study as a whole: Rarefaction showed that sequencing of sorted subsets was incomplete (despite large depth). Generally, estimated richness proved larger in naive subsets than it did in memory subsets.

The trim removed 3 bases at V and 7 bases at J, leaving 8 bases unmatched. CDR1 is LGHNA and CDR2 is YNFKEQ in the germline V gene. This CDR3 comprises 14 residues. The assay was immunoSEQ multiplex PCR, and TCRdb's table has in-frame clones only and misses some. Of approximately 2.3 million clones detected, approximately 93% appear once; the ten largest clones hold roughly 0.36%. This sequence joins TRBV4-2 and TRBJ2-7; 8 bases agree with TRBD2. This TCR was sampled from a man younger than 30 in good health. Some clones in this sample may be carry-over from other donors' samples. The material sequenced was naive CD4+ T cells from PBMCs. Subset denoted: CD45RA+ positively selected. The CDR3 sequence is CASSQPLGTREQYF. The CDR3 coding sequence is TGTGCCAGCAGCCAGCCACTAGGGACTAGGGAGCAGTACTTC.